The rows below give T cell receptor beta chains drawn from one sample of a study of cytomegalovirus exposure and HLA in healthy donors. Measured with immunoSEQ multiplex PCR; TCRdb has only the in-frame clones, and not every one. The sample contains 95,000 to 150,000 clones, around two thirds of which appear only once. The sequenced sample was PBMCs. These receptors were obtained from a man between 60 and 75 years old in good health and CMV-seropositive. Both conserved end residues are part of each CDR3. The D gene is left open where the match is weak. A clone size is listed for some rows: how often the clone was seen (once, few, many), or a class if it is expanded.

abundance,v_gene,d_gene,j_gene,CDR3nt,CDR3aa
few,TRBV28,TRBD1,TRBJ1-4,TGTGCCAGCAGTACCATGACAGGGGGGCGAGAAAAACTGTTTTTT,CASSTMTGGREKLFF
.,TRBV5-1,.,TRBJ1-1,TGCGCCAGCAGCTTGCAAGGGGTCGGCACTGAAGCTTTCTTT,CASSLQGVGTEAFF
.,TRBV5-1,.,TRBJ2-5,TGCGCCAGCGCCCCCCGGGGAGTCCAAGAGACCCAGTACTTC,CASAPRGVQETQYF
.,TRBV5-1,TRBD2,TRBJ2-1,TGCGCCAGCAGTGAAGCGGGGGGTGTGGGCAATGAGCAGTTCTTC,CASSEAGGVGNEQFF
.,TRBV9,TRBD1,TRBJ2-1,TGTGCCAGCAGCCCCCGGGACAGTTACAATGAGCAGTTCTTC,CASSPRDSYNEQFF
once,TRBV30,TRBD2,TRBJ2-1,TGTGCCTGGAGTGGGGGACTAGCGGGAGAGCAGTTCTTC,CAWSGGLAGEQFF
.,TRBV6-1,.,TRBJ1-4,TGTGCCAGCAGTGGGTTGTTTGGGGCGGGGGAGAGTGAAAAACTGTTTTTT,CASSGLFGAGESEKLFF
.,TRBV5-1,TRBD1,TRBJ1-6,TGCGCCAGCAGGCGAACAGGGGGGCATTCACCCCTCCACTTT,CASRRTGGHSPLHF
.,TRBV9,.,TRBJ2-1,TGTGCCAGCAGCTCAGGTCTGGGTGTAGAATACAATGAGCAGTTCTTC,CASSSGLGVEYNEQFF
.,TRBV19,.,TRBJ2-2,TGTGCCAGTAGTATAACAGGGTACACCGGGGAGCTGTTTTTT,CASSITGYTGELFF
once,TRBV7-9,.,TRBJ1-2,TGTGCCAGCAGCGGACACTACTATGGCTACACCTTC,CASSGHYYGYTF
.,TRBV6-1,TRBD1,TRBJ1-2,TGTGCCAGCACCCGACAGGGGATGAGCTATGGCTACACCTTC,CASTRQGMSYGYTF
few,TRBV4-2,TRBD2,TRBJ2-1,TGTGCCAGCAGCCAAGGAGCGGGGGGCTACAATGAGCAGTTCTTC,CASSQGAGGYNEQFF
.,TRBV6-1,TRBD1,TRBJ1-6,TGTGTCAGCAGTGAACCGGGACAGGGGTGGTCACCCCTCCACTTT,CVSSEPGQGWSPLHF
medium-sized,TRBV5-5,.,TRBJ1-4,TGTGCCAGCAGCTTGGCCATGAATGAAAAACTGTTTTTT,CASSLAMNEKLFF
few,TRBV2,TRBD2,TRBJ2-5,TGTGCCAGCAGAGTTACTAGCGTTCCAGGAGAGACCCAGTACTTC,CASRVTSVPGETQYF
.,TRBV28,.,TRBJ1-5,TGTGCCAGCAGTCGAGTGTCAACTCAGCATTTT,CASSRVSTQHF
.,TRBV9,TRBD1,TRBJ2-2,TGTGCCAGCAGCGCAGGGGGCGGCACCGGGGAGCTGTTTTTT,CASSAGGGTGELFF
few,TRBV7-9,.,TRBJ2-2,TGTTCCAGCAGCTCGGCCCCGGGACAGAACACCGGGGAGCTGTTTTTT,CSSSSAPGQNTGELFF
once,TRBV4-1,TRBD2,TRBJ2-3,TGCGCCAGCAGCAATCTAGCGGTGGGGGAAGATACGCAGTATTTT,CASSNLAVGEDTQYF
.,TRBV18,TRBD1,TRBJ1-4,TGTGCCAGCTCACCAGGGACAGGGGAGAATGAAAAACTGTTTTTT,CASSPGTGENEKLFF
.,TRBV7-3,TRBD1,TRBJ2-1,TGTGCCAGCAGGAAACCCGGGACAGGGATGTACAATGAGCAGTTCTTC,CASRKPGTGMYNEQFF
.,TRBV28,TRBD2,TRBJ2-7,TGTGCCAGCAGTGTGACTAGCGGGGGGTATCCCGAGCAGTACTTC,CASSVTSGGYPEQYF
few,TRBV7-7,TRBD2,TRBJ2-5,TGTGCTAGCAGCCCCCGCCTATTAGCGGGGGGGCCAGGGGAGACCCAGTACTTC,CASSPRLLAGGPGETQYF
.,TRBV6-6,TRBD1,TRBJ2-3,TGTGCCAGCAGTTACCCGACAGGGGGCGCAGATACGCAGTATTTT,CASSYPTGGADTQYF
once,TRBV5-1,TRBD1,TRBJ1-2,TGCGCCAGCAGCTTAGACGAGGGACAGGGGGATGGCTACACCTTC,CASSLDEGQGDGYTF
.,TRBV27,.,TRBJ2-7,TGTGCCAGCAGTTTAGGGGGATGGCTAGCGTCGTCCTACGAGCAGTACTTC,CASSLGGWLASSYEQYF
.,TRBV6-5,.,TRBJ1-2,TGTGCCAGCAGTTACGCGGGAGATGGCTACACCTTC,CASSYAGDGYTF
.,TRBV7-6,.,TRBJ2-7,TGTGCCAGCAGCTTTGGCGGAGTGGTTTACGAGCAGTACTTC,CASSFGGVVYEQYF
.,TRBV5-1,.,TRBJ2-1,TGCGCCAGCAGCCCGGAGGCTCCTAGTCAGTTCTTC,CASSPEAPSQFF
.,TRBV10-3,.,TRBJ1-4,TGTGCCATCAATGCCCCGGGAAAAGAAAAACTGTTTTTT,CAINAPGKEKLFF
.,TRBV27,.,TRBJ1-1,TGTGCCAGCAGTTTATCGAGGTTAAACACTGAAGCTTTCTTT,CASSLSRLNTEAFF
few,TRBV13,.,TRBJ2-4,TGTGCCAGCAGCTTTTCCCAGGGCAAAAACATTCAGTACTTC,CASSFSQGKNIQYF
.,TRBV7-3,.,TRBJ1-5,TGTGCCAGCAGCTTAAGGCAGGATCAGCCCCAGCATTTT,CASSLRQDQPQHF
.,TRBV6-4,.,TRBJ2-2,TGTGCCAGCAGTGAGGGGGACATTAACACCGGGGAGCTGTTTTTT,CASSEGDINTGELFF
few,TRBV18,TRBD2,TRBJ2-1,TGTGCCAGCTCAGCTAGCGGGAGCTCCTACAATGAGCAGTTCTTC,CASSASGSSYNEQFF
once,TRBV4-1,TRBD1,TRBJ1-5,TGCGCCAGCAGCCAAGAACCGGCAGGGGGCCGGCAGCCCCAGCATTTT,CASSQEPAGGRQPQHF
.,TRBV7-6,.,TRBJ2-7,TGTGCCAGCAGCTCTAGTCTTACGGAGAGACAGTACTTC,CASSSSLTERQYF
once,TRBV10-3,TRBD1,TRBJ2-5,TGTGCCATCAGCCAATTAGACAGGGCCCAAGAGACCCAGTACTTC,CAISQLDRAQETQYF
.,TRBV12-5,.,TRBJ2-1,TGTGCTAGTGGTTTGGATAGGGGGTCGGGTGAGCAGTTCTTC,CASGLDRGSGEQFF
.,TRBV5-1,.,TRBJ1-6,TGCGCCAGCAACATACAGGGACAACCCAATTCACCCCTCCACTTT,CASNIQGQPNSPLHF
few,TRBV4-2,.,TRBJ2-7,TGTGCCAGCAGCCACATGACTGCCTACGAGCAGTACTTC,CASSHMTAYEQYF
.,TRBV6-5,TRBD1,TRBJ1-2,TGTGCCAGCAGCCCCTTCGGGACAGCCCTCGGTGGCTACACCTTC,CASSPFGTALGGYTF
few,TRBV6-5,.,TRBJ1-1,TGTGCCAGCAGGGACAGTTTGAACACTGAAGCTTTCTTT,CASRDSLNTEAFF
.,TRBV10-3,TRBD1,TRBJ1-6,TGTGCCATCAGCGAACAGGGGGCTACCTATAATTCACCCCTCCACTTT,CAISEQGATYNSPLHF
few,TRBV11-3,.,TRBJ2-3,TGTGCCAGCAGCTTAGTTTCCCTCCGGGGCACAGATACGCAGTATTTT,CASSLVSLRGTDTQYF
few,TRBV28,TRBD2,TRBJ2-2,TGTGCCAGCAGCCCTGTCGATCCGGGGGGGCGAACCGGGGAGCTGTTTTTT,CASSPVDPGGRTGELFF
few,TRBV6-1,.,TRBJ2-5,TGTGCCAGCAGTGAAGGTCAGGAAGGGACCCAGTACTTC,CASSEGQEGTQYF
.,TRBV28,.,TRBJ1-3,TGTGCCAGCAGTTTTCTGTCTGGAAACACCATATATTTT,CASSFLSGNTIYF